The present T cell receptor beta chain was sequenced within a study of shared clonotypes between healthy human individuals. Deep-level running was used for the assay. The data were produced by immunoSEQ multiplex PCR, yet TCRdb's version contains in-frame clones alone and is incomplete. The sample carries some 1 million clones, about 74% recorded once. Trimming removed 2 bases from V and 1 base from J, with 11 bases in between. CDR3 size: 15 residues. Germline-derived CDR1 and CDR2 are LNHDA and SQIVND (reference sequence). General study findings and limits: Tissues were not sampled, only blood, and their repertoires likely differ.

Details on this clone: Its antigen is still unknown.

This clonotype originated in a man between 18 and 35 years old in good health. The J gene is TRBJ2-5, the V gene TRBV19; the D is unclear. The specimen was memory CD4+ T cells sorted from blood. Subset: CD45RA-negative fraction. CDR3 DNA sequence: TGTGCCAGTAGTATATCGGTCCCCTTCCAAGAGACCCAGTACTTC. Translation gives CASSISVPFQETQYF.